The text below deals with one TCR beta chain. As yet, its antigen is unknown. A far larger clone is one base from this, pointing to a likely read error. Germline lookup yields CDR1 SGHVS and CDR2 FNYEAQ. The CDR3 covers 14 residues. The sample originates from a study of T cell repertoires in cytomegalovirus infection. Study-level points and caveats: CMV-specific TCR beta clonotypes restricted by HLA-C were the ones dominating the ex vivo response.

TCRdb itself ran the reads through MiXCR, one entry per CDR3 protein. The table shows about 830,000 distinct CDR3 sequences, with less than 35% occurring only once. The chain has TRBV7-6 and TRBJ2-2; D ambiguous. This TCR derives from a human donor in good health (CMV status not recorded). Some clones in this sample may be carry-over from other donors' samples. This material consisted of cultured CD8+ T cells from PBMCs, taken from culture after CMV antigen stimulation. This CDR3 reads CVSSLGQNTGELFF. In nucleotides, the CDR3 is TGTGTCAGCAGCTTAGGGCAGAACACCGGGGAGCTGTTTTTT.